This T cell receptor (beta chain) emerged from a study of OX40 agonist ivuxolimab in advanced cancers. Germline CDR1 reads SGHRS; CDR2 reads YFSETQ. V was clipped by 0 bases and J by 2 bases, with 5 bases between them. This CDR3 has 13 residues. Generated by immunoSEQ multiplex PCR, the TCRdb table keeps only in-frame clones and is missing some. The sample shows more than 50,000 clones, more than 80% of them seen only once. The starting material was CD4+ or CD8+ T cells sorted from blood, obtained in a trial of the OX40 agonist ivuxolimab. This receptor was identified in an adult with an advanced solid tumor such as melanoma, head and neck, liver or kidney cancer. The V call is TRBV5-1, the J call TRBJ1-2; D is ambiguous. CDR3 amino acids: CASSLGPNYGYTF. The CDR3 DNA sequence: TGCGCCAGCAGCTTGGGGCCCAACTATGGCTACACCTTC.